This paragraph reports one T cell receptor beta chain. The antigen remains unidentified. The sample is drawn from a study of cytomegalovirus exposure and HLA in healthy donors. PCR primers comprised 60 Vbeta and 13 Jbeta primers. Sequencing was performed with immunoSEQ multiplex PCR; in TCRdb, only in-frame clones are kept and a portion is missing. Of about 81,000 clones in the sample, 77% were seen once. The study, taken as a whole, reports: Donors were assumed by presence/absence analyses to have roughly uniform sequencing depth. Rarity marked most TCR sequences, yet some public TCRs occurred in many donors.

CDR1 is LNHDA, CDR2 SQIVND, per germline (reference sequence). The CDR3 spans 17 residues. The V segment lost 4 bases and the J segment 1 base; nucleotides outside the gene matches: 13. The rearrangement joins TRBV19 to TRBJ2-7, with 7 bases aligning to TRBD2. Input material: PBMCs. This TCR derives from a man in his fifties or sixties in good health and CMV-seropositive. In DNA form, the CDR3 reads TGTGCCAGTAGTACCACCGCTAGCGGCTATTATTCCTACGAGCAGTACTTC. Translation gives CASSTTASGYYSYEQYF.